The present TCR beta chain was sequenced within a study of T-cell reconstitution after alpha-beta-depleted transplantation in children. Notes on the study in general: Some patients' high day-60 TCRbeta diversity was attributed to recipient cells surviving conditioning.

The table lists this clonotype with many counts. The antigen is unknown. Unique molecular identifiers were used in preparing the TCRbeta library. From the PCR reads, TCRdb called clonotypes with MiXCR, one entry per CDR3 protein. The sample holds more than 200,000 distinct CDR3 sequences; approximately 8.4% are singletons and the top ten take 35% to 45%. This sample comprised PBMCs, mostly from graft donor cells, obtained 360 days after TCRalphabeta/CD19-depleted stem cell transplant. This clonotype originated in a male patient aged 2 to 10 who had a stem cell transplant for acute myeloid leukemia, so the T cells may come from the graft donor.

This CDR3 is CASSWTGSGELFF. DNA for the CDR3: TGCGCCAGCAGCTGGACAGGGTCCGGGGAGCTGTTTTTT. The chain combines TRBV5-1 with TRBJ2-2; 8 bases align to TRBD1. The J segment lost 6 bases and the V segment lost 3 bases, leaving 1 base of the junction unmatched. The CDR3 has 13 residues. Germline V CDR1 and CDR2: SGHRS, YFSETQ.